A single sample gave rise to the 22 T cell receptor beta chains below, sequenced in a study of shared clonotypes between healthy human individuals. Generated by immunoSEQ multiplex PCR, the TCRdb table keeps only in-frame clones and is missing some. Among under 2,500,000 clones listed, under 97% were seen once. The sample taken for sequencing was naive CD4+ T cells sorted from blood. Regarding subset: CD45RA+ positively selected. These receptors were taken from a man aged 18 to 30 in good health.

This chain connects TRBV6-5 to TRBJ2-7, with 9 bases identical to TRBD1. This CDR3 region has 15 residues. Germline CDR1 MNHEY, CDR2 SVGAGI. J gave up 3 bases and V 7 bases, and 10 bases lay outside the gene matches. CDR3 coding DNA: TGTGCCAGCATTCCAAGTCCGGGACAGGGCTACGAGCAGTACTTC. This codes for CASIPSPGQGYEQYF.

This CDR3 reads CASKQGGSYNEQFF. CDR3 bases: TGCGCCAGCAAACAGGGGGGCTCCTACAATGAGCAGTTCTTC. The chain employs TRBV10-1 and TRBJ2-1; 8 bases match TRBD1. The CDR3 spans 14 residues. After removal of 7 bases from V and 0 bases from J, the junction contained 2 bases not matched to a gene. Germline V lookup: CDR1 WNHNN, CDR2 SYGVQD (reference sequence).

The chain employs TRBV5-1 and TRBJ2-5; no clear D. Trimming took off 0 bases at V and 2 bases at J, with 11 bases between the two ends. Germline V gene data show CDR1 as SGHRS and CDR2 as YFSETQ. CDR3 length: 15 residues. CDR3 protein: CASSLAGNIQETQYF. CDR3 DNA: TGCGCCAGCAGCTTGGCCGGTAATATTCAAGAGACCCAGTACTTC.

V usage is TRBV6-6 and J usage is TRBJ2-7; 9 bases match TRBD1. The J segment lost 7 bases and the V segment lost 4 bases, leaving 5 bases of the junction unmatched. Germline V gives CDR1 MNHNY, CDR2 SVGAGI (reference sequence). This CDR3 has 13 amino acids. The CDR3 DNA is TGTGCCAGCAGTTGGACAGGGGAGGGGGAGCAGTACTTC. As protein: CASSWTGEGEQYF.

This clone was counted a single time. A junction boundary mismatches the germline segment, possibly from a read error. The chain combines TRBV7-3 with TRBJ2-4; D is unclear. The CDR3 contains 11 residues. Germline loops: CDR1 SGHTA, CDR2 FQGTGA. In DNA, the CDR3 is TGCGTCGGGTTGGCGAAAAACATTCAGTACTTC. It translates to CVGLAKNIQYF.

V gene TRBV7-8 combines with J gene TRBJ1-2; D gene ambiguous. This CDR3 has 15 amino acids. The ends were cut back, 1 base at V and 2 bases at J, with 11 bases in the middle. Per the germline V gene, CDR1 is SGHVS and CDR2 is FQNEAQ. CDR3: CASSLVARRNYGYTF. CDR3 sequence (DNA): TGTGCCAGCAGCTTAGTGGCCAGGCGGAACTATGGCTACACCTTC.

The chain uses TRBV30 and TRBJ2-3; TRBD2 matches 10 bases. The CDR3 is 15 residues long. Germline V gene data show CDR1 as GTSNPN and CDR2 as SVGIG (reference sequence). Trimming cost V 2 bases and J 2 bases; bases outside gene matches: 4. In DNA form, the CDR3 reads TGTGCCTGGAGTTGGACTAGCGGAGACACAGATACGCAGTATTTT. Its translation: CAWSWTSGDTDTQYF.

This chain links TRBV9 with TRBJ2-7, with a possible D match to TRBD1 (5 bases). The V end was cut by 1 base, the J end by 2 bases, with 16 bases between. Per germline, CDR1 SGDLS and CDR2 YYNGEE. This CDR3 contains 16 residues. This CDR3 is CASSVMLQGRAYEQYF. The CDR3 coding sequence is TGTGCCAGCAGCGTAATGCTCCAGGGTAGGGCCTACGAGCAGTACTTC. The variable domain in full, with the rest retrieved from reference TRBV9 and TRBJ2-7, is DSGVTQTPKHLITATGQRVTLRCSPRSGDLSVYWYQQSLDQGLQFLIQYYNGEERAKGNILERFSAQQFPDLHSELNLSSLELGDSALYFCASSVMLQGRAYEQYFGPGTRLTVT.

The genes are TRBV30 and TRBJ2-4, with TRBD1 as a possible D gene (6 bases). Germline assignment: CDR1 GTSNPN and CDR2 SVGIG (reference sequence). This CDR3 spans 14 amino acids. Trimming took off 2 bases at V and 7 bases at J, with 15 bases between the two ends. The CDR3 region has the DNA TGTGCCTGGAGTTCGGCCAGGGGAACGAACATTCAGTACTTC. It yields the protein CAWSSARGTNIQYF.

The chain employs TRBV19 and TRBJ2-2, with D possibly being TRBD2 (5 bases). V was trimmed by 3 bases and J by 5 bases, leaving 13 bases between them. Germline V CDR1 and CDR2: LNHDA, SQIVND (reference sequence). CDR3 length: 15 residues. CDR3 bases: TGTGCCAGTAGTATGCCAGGACGGGGAACCGGGGAGCTGTTTTTT. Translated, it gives CASSMPGRGTGELFF.

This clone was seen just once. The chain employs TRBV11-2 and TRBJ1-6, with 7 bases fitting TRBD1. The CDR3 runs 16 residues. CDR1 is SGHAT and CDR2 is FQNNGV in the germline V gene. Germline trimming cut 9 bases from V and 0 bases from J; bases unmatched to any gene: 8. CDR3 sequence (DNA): TGTGCCAGTCTGGCGGGACAGAGCTCCTATAATTCACCCCTCCACTTT. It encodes CASLAGQSSYNSPLHF.

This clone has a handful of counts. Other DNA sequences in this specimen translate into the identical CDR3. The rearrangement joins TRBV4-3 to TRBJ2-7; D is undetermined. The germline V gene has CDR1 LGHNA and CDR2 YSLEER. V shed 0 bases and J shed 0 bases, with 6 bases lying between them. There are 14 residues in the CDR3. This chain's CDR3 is CASSQDQLSYEQYF. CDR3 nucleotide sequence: TGCGCCAGCAGCCAAGATCAGCTCTCCTACGAGCAGTACTTC.

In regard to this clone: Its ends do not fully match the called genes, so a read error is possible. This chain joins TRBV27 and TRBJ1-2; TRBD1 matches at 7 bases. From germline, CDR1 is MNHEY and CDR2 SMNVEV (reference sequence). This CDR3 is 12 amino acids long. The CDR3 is CASGNLDRTAYF. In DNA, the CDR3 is TGTGCCAGCGGGAATCTGGACAGGACAGCTTACTTC.

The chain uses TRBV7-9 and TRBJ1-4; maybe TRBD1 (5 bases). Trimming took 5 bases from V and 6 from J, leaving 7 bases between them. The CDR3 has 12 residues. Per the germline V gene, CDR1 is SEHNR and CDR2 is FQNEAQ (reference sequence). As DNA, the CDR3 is TGTGCCAGCAGCGCGACAGATGAAAAACTGTTTTTT. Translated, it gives CASSATDEKLFF.

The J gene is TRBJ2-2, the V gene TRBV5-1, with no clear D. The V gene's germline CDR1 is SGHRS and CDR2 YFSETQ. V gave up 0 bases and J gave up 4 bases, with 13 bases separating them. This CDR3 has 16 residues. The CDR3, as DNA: TGCGCCAGCAGCTTGGAGGCGACGACGGGCACCGGGGAGCTGTTTTTT. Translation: CASSLEATTGTGELFF.

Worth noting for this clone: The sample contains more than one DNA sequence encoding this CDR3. In nucleotides, the CDR3 is TGTGCCAGCAGCGTAGAAACAGGGAGAGAGACCCAGTACTTC. Its translation is CASSVETGRETQYF. The chain links TRBV9 to TRBJ2-5, with D possibly matching TRBD1 (6 bases). The CDR3 is 14 residues long. Germline V gives CDR1 SGDLS, CDR2 YYNGEE. The V end lost 0 bases, the J end lost 4 bases, and 10 bases lay between the germline ends.

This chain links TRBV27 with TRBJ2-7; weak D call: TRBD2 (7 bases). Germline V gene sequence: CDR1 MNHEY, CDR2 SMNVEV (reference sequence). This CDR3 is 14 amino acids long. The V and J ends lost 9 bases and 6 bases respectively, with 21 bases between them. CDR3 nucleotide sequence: TGTGCCAGTTCCCCCGGGGGGCAGCCCGGCGAGCAGTACTTC. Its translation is CASSPGGQPGEQYF.

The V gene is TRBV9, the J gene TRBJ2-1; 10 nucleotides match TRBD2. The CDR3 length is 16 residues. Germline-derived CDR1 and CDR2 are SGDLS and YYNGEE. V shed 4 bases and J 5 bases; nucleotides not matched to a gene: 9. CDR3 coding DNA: TGTGCCAGCAGCCGGGGGACTAGCGTACGAAACAATGAGCAGTTCTTC. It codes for CASSRGTSVRNNEQFF.

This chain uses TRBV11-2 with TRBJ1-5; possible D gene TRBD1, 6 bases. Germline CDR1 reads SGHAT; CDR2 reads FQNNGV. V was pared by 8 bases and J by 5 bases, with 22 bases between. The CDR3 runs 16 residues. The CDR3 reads CASRERIRGVDQPQHF. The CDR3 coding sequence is TGTGCCAGCCGGGAGAGGATAAGGGGGGTTGATCAGCCCCAGCATTTT.

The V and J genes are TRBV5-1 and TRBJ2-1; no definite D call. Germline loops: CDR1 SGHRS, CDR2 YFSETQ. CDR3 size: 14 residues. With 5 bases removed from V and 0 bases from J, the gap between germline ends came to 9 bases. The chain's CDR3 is CASSTVSSYNEQFF. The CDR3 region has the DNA TGCGCCAGCAGTACGGTTAGCTCCTACAATGAGCAGTTCTTC.

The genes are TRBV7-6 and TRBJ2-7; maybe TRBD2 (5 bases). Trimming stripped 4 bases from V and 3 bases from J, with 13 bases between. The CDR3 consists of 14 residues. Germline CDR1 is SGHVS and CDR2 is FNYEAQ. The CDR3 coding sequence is TGTGCCAGCAGCTCCCAGGCGGGTTTCTACGAGCAGTACTTC. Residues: CASSSQAGFYEQYF.

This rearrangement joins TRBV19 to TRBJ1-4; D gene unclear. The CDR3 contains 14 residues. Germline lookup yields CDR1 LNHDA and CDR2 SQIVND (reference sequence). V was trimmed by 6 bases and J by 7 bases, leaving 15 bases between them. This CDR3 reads CASRLDHSSEKLFF. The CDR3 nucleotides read TGTGCCAGTAGACTGGATCACAGTTCTGAAAAACTGTTTTTT.